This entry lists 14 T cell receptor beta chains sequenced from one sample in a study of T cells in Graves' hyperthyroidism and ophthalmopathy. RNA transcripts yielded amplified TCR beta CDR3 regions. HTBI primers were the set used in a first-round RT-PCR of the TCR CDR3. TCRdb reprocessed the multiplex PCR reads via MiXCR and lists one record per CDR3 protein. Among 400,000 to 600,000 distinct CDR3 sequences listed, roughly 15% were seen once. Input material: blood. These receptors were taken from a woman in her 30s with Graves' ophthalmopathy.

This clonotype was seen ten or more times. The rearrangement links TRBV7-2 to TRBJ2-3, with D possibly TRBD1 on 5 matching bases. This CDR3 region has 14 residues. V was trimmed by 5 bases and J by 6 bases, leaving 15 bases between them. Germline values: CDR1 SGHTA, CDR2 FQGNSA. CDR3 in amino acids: CASSPNLQADTQYF. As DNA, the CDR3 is TGTGCCAGCAGCCCTAACTTACAGGCGGATACGCAGTATTTT. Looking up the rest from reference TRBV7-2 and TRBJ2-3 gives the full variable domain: GAGVSQSPSNKVTEKGKDVELRCDPISGHTALYWYRQSLGQGLEFLIYFQGNSAPDKSGLPSDRFSAERTGGSVSTLTIQRTQQEDSAVYLCASSPNLQADTQYFGPGTRLTVL.

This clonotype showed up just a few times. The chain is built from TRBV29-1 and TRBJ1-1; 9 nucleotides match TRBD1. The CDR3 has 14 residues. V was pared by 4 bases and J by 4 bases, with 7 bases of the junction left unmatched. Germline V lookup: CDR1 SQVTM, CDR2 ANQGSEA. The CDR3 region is CSVAWDRAITEAFF. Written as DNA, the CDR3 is TGCAGCGTTGCCTGGGACAGGGCGATCACTGAAGCTTTCTTT.

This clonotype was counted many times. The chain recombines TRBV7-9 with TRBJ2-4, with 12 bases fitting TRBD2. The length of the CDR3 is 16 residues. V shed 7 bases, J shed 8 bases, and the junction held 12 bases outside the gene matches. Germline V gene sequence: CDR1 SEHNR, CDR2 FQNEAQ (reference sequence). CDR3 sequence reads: CASNPLASGRDDIQYF. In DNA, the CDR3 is TGTGCCAGCAACCCACTGGCTAGCGGGAGGGACGACATTCAGTACTTC.

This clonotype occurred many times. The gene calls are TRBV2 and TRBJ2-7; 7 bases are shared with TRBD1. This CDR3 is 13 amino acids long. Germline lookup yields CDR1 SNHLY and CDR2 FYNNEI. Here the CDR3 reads CPQPNRGYNEQYF. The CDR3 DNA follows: TGTCCTCAGCCCAACAGGGGATACAACGAGCAGTACTTC.

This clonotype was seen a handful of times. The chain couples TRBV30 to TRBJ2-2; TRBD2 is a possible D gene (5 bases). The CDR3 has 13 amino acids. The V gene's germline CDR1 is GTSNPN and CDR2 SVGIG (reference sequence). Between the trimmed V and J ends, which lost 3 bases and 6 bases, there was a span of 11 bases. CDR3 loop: CAWSLLASGELFF. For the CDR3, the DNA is TGTGCCTGGAGCCTCCTAGCTTCCGGGGAGCTGTTTTTT.

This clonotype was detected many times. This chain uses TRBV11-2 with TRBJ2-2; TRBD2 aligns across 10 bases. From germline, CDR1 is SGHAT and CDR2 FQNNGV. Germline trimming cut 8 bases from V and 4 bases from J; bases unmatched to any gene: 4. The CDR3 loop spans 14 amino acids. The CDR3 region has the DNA TGTGCCAGCGGGAGCGGGAGGGCCACCGGGGAGCTGTTTTTT. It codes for CASGSGRATGELFF.

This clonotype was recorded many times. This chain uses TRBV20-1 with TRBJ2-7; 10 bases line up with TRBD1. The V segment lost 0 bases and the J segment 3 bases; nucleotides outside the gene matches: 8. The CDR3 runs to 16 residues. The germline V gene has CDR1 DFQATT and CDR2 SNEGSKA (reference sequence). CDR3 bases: TGCAGTGCTAGAGATCGTTTCTGGGACAGGGGCTACGAGCAGTACTTC. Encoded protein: CSARDRFWDRGYEQYF.

CDR3 sequence reads: CATSDRLAGVQETQYF. CDR3 coding DNA: TGTGCCACCAGTGACCGACTAGCGGGAGTGCAAGAGACCCAGTACTTC. The gene calls are TRBV24-1 and TRBJ2-5; 12 bases map to TRBD2. Germline CDR1 KGHDR, CDR2 SFDVKD. The CDR3 spans 16 residues. With V trimmed by 4 bases and J by 2 bases, 4 bases remained unmatched.

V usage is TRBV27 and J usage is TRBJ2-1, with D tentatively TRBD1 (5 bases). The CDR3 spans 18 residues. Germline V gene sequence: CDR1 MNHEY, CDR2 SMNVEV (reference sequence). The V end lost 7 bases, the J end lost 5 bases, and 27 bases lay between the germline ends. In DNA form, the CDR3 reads TGTGCCAGCACCCAAGGGGTAGGGCAGGTGGGGTGGGACAATGAGCAGTTCTTC. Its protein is CASTQGVGQVGWDNEQFF.

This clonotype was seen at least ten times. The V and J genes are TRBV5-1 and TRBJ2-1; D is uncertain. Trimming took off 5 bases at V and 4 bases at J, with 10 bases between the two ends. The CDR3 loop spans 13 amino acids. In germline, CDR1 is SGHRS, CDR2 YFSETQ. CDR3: CASRTREYNEQFF. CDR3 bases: TGCGCCAGCAGAACAAGGGAATACAATGAGCAGTTCTTC.

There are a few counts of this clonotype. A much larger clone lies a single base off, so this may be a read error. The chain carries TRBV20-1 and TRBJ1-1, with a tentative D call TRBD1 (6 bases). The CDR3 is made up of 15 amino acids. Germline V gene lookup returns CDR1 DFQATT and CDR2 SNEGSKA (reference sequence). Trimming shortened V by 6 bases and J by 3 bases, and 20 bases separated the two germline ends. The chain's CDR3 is CSAEDRHGGDTEAFF. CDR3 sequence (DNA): TGCAGTGCGGAAGACAGGCATGGGGGGGACACTGAAGCTTTCTTT.

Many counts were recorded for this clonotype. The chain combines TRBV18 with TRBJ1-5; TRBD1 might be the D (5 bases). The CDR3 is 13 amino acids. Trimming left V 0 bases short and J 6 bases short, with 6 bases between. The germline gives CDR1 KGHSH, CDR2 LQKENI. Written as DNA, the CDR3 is TGTGCCAGCTCACCACCGGGGGTTCAGCCCCAGCATTTT. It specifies CASSPPGVQPQHF.

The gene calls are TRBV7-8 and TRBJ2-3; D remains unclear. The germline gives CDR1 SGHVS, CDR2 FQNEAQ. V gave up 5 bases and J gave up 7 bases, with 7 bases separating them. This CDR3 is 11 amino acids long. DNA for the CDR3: TGTGCCAGCAGCCCCGGGTATACGCAGTATTTT. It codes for CASSPGYTQYF.

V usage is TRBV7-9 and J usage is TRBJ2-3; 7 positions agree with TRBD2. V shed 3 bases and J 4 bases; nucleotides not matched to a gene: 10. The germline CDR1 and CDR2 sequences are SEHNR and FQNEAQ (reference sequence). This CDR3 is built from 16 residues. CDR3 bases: TGTGCCAGCAGCTTGGAAGCGGGATCCCCGGCAGATACGCAGTATTTT. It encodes CASSLEAGSPADTQYF.